This is a list of T cell receptor beta chains from one sample in a study of CD8+ T cells in alopecia areata. Sequencing was performed with immunoSEQ multiplex PCR; in TCRdb, only in-frame clones are kept and a portion is missing. The data contain about 200,000 clones, 35% to 40% of them singletons. This sample comprised CD4+ T cells sorted from blood, obtained at week 34, from a patient treated with tofacitinib. All receptors come from a human donor with alopecia areata. CDR3s include the opening cysteine and the closing phenylalanine or tryptophan. The D gene is left open where the match is weak. The size of a clone is reported for some rows only, either as once, few or many, or as a class for expanded clones.

size: few
J: TRBJ1-3
V: TRBV9
D: -
DNA: TGTGCCAGCAGCGTAGAAGGGAACACCATATATTTT
CDR3: CASSVEGNTIYF

size: -
J: TRBJ1-6
V: TRBV7-6
D: -
DNA: TGTGCCAGCAGCTTAGAACAGGACAGACGTTCACCCCTCCACTTT
CDR3: CASSLEQDRRSPLHF

size: -
J: TRBJ1-2
V: TRBV20-1
D: -
DNA: TGCAGTGCTATCATCCCCCCGGGCTACACCTTC
CDR3: CSAIIPPGYTF

size: few
J: TRBJ2-7
V: TRBV10-3
D: -
DNA: TGTGCCATCAGTGATGCGGACCTTTCCTACGAGCAGTACTTC
CDR3: CAISDADLSYEQYF

size: -
J: TRBJ2-3
V: TRBV5-1
D: TRBD2
DNA: TGCGCCAGCAGCTTGGTGCTAGCGGGGACCACAGATACGCAGTATTTT
CDR3: CASSLVLAGTTDTQYF

size: -
J: TRBJ1-1
V: TRBV30
D: -
DNA: TGTGCCTGGAGACGAGCTGAGGGTGCCGGTGAAGCTTTCTTT
CDR3: CAWRRAEGAGEAFF

size: -
J: TRBJ2-1
V: TRBV6-1
D: -
DNA: TGTGCCAGCAGTCTAAGAGGGCCCCTCAATGAGCAGTTCTTC
CDR3: CASSLRGPLNEQFF

size: -
J: TRBJ1-4
V: TRBV5-1
D: -
DNA: TGCGCCAGCAGCTTGAGGCGGGATAATGAAAAACTGTTTTTT
CDR3: CASSLRRDNEKLFF

size: -
J: TRBJ1-1
V: TRBV5-1
D: -
DNA: TGCGCCAGCAGCTTGGGGACTAAAGTAAAGAACACTGAAGCTTTCTTT
CDR3: CASSLGTKVKNTEAFF

size: -
J: TRBJ2-4
V: TRBV30
D: -
DNA: TGTGCCTGGAGTAAGCGAGGTTTAGCCAAAAACATTCAGTACTTC
CDR3: CAWSKRGLAKNIQYF

size: -
J: TRBJ1-4
V: TRBV2
D: TRBD1
DNA: TGTGCCAGCAGGGCAACCGGGACAGGCAGTCTTAATGAAAAACTGTTTTTT
CDR3: CASRATGTGSLNEKLFF

size: -
J: TRBJ2-3
V: TRBV6-1
D: TRBD1
DNA: TGTGCCAGCAGCCGACAGGGCCTTAGCACAGATACGCAGTATTTT
CDR3: CASSRQGLSTDTQYF

size: few
J: TRBJ2-4
V: TRBV6-1
D: -
DNA: TGTGCCAGCAGTGAACGACAGCTATTAGCCAAAAACATTCAGTACTTC
CDR3: CASSERQLLAKNIQYF

size: few
J: TRBJ2-3
V: TRBV30
D: TRBD2
DNA: TGTGCCTGGAGTATAGGGTTGGTAGCGGGAGAAACAGATACGCAGTATTTT
CDR3: CAWSIGLVAGETDTQYF

size: -
J: TRBJ2-5
V: TRBV19
D: -
DNA: TGTGCCAGTAGTATCAGCGACGGCTTTCAAGAGACCCAGTACTTC
CDR3: CASSISDGFQETQYF

size: few
J: TRBJ1-1
V: TRBV7-9
D: -
DNA: TGTGCCAGCAGCTTAGACAGGGTCGGGACTGAAGCTTTCTTT
CDR3: CASSLDRVGTEAFF

size: once
J: TRBJ1-1
V: TRBV29-1
D: -
DNA: TGCAGCGTGGAACAGGCAACCGTAGGCAACACTGAAGCTTTCTTT
CDR3: CSVEQATVGNTEAFF

size: -
J: TRBJ2-7
V: TRBV30
D: -
DNA: TGTGCCTGGGGATCCTACAGGGACGAGCAGTACTTC
CDR3: CAWGSYRDEQYF

size: -
J: TRBJ1-2
V: TRBV7-8
D: -
DNA: TGTGCCAGCCGAACCTCAGTGGGAGGCTACACCTTC
CDR3: CASRTSVGGYTF

size: -
J: TRBJ2-1
V: TRBV7-3
D: -
DNA: TGTGCCAGCAGCTTAGACGGGTCCAGCTCCTACAATGAGCAGTTCTTC
CDR3: CASSLDGSSSYNEQFF

size: once
J: TRBJ2-5
V: TRBV25-1
D: TRBD2
DNA: TGTGCCAGCTCGGAAGCTAGCGGGGTAGGGGAGACCCAGTACTTC
CDR3: CASSEASGVGETQYF